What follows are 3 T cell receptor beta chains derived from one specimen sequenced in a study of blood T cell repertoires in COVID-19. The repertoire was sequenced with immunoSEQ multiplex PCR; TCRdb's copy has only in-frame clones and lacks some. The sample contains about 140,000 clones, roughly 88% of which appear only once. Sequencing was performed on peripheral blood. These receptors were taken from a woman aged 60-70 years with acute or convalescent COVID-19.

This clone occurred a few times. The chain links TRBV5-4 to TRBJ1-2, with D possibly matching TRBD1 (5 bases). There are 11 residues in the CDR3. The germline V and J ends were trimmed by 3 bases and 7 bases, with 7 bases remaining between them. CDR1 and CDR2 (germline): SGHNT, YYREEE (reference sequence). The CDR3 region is CASSSTGGYTF. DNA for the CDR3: TGTGCCAGCAGCTCCACAGGTGGCTACACCTTC. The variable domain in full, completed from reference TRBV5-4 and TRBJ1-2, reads ETGVTQSPTHLIKTRGQQVTLRCSSQSGHNTVSWYQQALGQGPQFIFQYYREEENGRGNFPPRFSGLQFPNYSSELNVNALELDDSALYLCASSSTGGYTFGSGTRLTVV.

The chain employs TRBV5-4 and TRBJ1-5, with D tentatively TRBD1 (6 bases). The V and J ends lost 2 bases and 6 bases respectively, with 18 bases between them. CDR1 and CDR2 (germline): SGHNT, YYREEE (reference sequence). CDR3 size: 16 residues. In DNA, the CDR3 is TGTGCCAGCAGCTTATTTACAGGGATTTTGGGTCAGCCCCAGCATTTT. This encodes CASSLFTGILGQPQHF.

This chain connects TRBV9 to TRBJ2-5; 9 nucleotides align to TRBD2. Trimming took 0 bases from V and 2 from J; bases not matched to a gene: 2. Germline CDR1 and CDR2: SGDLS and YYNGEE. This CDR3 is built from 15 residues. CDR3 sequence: CASSVETSGQETQYF. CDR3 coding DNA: TGTGCCAGCAGCGTAGAGACTAGCGGACAAGAGACCCAGTACTTC.